Each of the 24 T cell receptor beta chains below was sequenced from the same sample in a study of T cell responses to AZD1222 COVID-19 vaccine. Repertoires were generated with immunoSEQ multiplex PCR, while TCRdb's copy carries only in-frame clones and drops some. The table includes over 150,000 clones, 90% to 95% detected once. This sample comprised peripheral blood, obtained 28 days after the second AZD1222 dose. The receptors originated from an adult who received the AZD1222 COVID-19 vaccine.

The V call is TRBV12-3 or TRBV12-4, the J call TRBJ2-5; D remains ambiguous. Trimming removed 7 bases at V and 5 bases at J, with 14 bases between. This CDR3 is 13 amino acids long. The CDR3 bases are TGTGCCAGCACCCGTAGCTCCGGGGAGACCCAGTACTTC. Amino acid sequence: CASTRSSGETQYF.

The chain couples TRBV28 to TRBJ1-2; no clear D. Germline loops: CDR1 MDHEN, CDR2 SYDVKM. Trimming removed 5 bases from V and 4 bases from J, with 20 bases in between. The length of the CDR3 is 16 residues. The CDR3 DNA is TGTGCCAGCAGTGATGTAGAAAAGATTTACGGCTATGGCTACACCTTC. It translates to CASSDVEKIYGYGYTF.

The chain recombines TRBV30 with TRBJ2-1, with TRBD1 matching over 12 bases. CDR3 size: 13 residues. Germline V gene data show CDR1 as GTSNPN and CDR2 as SVGIG (reference sequence). The V gene end was trimmed by 4 bases and the J gene end by 8 bases; junction bases not matched to a gene: 3. CDR3 amino acids: CAWTGQGAHEQFF. The DNA of the CDR3 is TGTGCCTGGACGGGACAGGGGGCGCATGAGCAGTTCTTC. The full variable domain, with the rest looked up from reference TRBV30 and TRBJ2-1, is SQTIHQWPATLVQPVGSPLSLECTVEGTSNPNLYWYRQAAGRGLQLLFYSVGIGQISSEVPQNLSASRPQDRQFILSSKKLLLSDSGFYLCAWTGQGAHEQFFGPGTRLTVL.

The chain is built from TRBV6-6 and TRBJ1-1, with D possibly matching TRBD1 (5 bases). V lost 0 bases to trimming and J lost 5 bases, with 7 bases between them. CDR1 and CDR2 (germline): MNHNY, SVGAGI (reference sequence). The CDR3 loop spans 13 amino acids. The CDR3 region is CASSYSQGTEAFF. The DNA of the CDR3 is TGTGCCAGCAGTTACTCCCAGGGTACTGAAGCTTTCTTT.

This chain connects TRBV7-9 to TRBJ1-3; tentative D call: TRBD1 (5 bases). Germline CDR1 is SEHNR and CDR2 is FQNEAQ (reference sequence). The V end was cut by 5 bases, the J end by 0 bases, with 8 bases between. This CDR3 is built from 14 residues. CDR3 bases: TGTGCCAGCAGCCTGACAGTCTCTGGAAACACCATATATTTT. Amino acid sequence: CASSLTVSGNTIYF.

This rearrangement joins TRBV27 to TRBJ2-1; possible D gene TRBD2, 5 bases. Germline lookup yields CDR1 MNHEY and CDR2 SMNVEV (reference sequence). Trimming took off 5 bases at V and 1 base at J, with 6 bases between the two ends. This CDR3 region has 13 residues. The CDR3 nucleotides read TGTGCCAGCAGTCCGGGGTCCTACAATGAGCAGTTCTTC. It codes for CASSPGSYNEQFF.

This chain connects TRBV27 to TRBJ1-1; D gene unclear. Per the germline V gene, CDR1 is MNHEY and CDR2 is SMNVEV (reference sequence). This CDR3 comprises 10 residues. V was trimmed by 5 bases and J by 10 bases, leaving 8 bases between them. This CDR3 reads CASSPLRAFF. The CDR3 DNA is TGTGCCAGCAGTCCCCTTCGAGCTTTCTTT.

This clone was seen just once. The chain is built from TRBV18 and TRBJ2-7; possibly TRBD2 for D (6 bases). This CDR3 spans 14 amino acids. The V gene lost 1 base and the J gene lost 4 bases, with 11 bases spanning the gap. Germline CDR1 and CDR2: KGHSH and LQKENI. The CDR3 is CASSPLGGSYEQYF. The CDR3 nucleotides are TGTGCCAGCTCACCACTGGGGGGTTCATACGAGCAGTACTTC. Full variable domain (remainder filled in from reference TRBV18 and TRBJ2-7): NAGVMQNPRHLVRRRGQEARLRCSPMKGHSHVYWYRQLPEEGLKFMVYLQKENIIDESGMPKERFSAEFPKEGPSILRIQQVVRGDSAAYFCASSPLGGSYEQYFGPGTRLTVT.

V gene TRBV7-6 combines with J gene TRBJ2-3; tentatively, D is TRBD2 (5 bases). Germline CDR1 and CDR2: SGHVS and FNYEAQ. V was trimmed by 1 base and J by 3 bases, leaving 14 bases between them. This CDR3 has 16 residues. CDR3 bases: TGTGCCAGCAGCTTAGGCCTAGGCGGGTTTACAGATACGCAGTATTTT. It is translated as CASSLGLGGFTDTQYF.

The J gene is TRBJ2-3, the V gene TRBV11-3; 7 nucleotides line up with TRBD2. V lost 1 base to trimming and J lost 6 bases; unmatched junction nucleotides: 7. Germline CDR1 reads SGHNT; CDR2 reads YENEEA. The CDR3 has 15 amino acids. CDR3 residues: CASSLGGGSPDTQYF. In nucleotides, the CDR3 is TGTGCCAGCAGCTTAGGGGGAGGGTCCCCCGATACGCAGTATTTT.

The chain has TRBV7-9 and TRBJ2-2; 12 nucleotides line up with TRBD1. V trimming: 0 bases; J trimming: 3 bases; junction bases outside the gene matches: 5. Germline V lookup: CDR1 SEHNR, CDR2 FQNEAQ (reference sequence). This CDR3 region has 18 residues. CDR3 in amino acids: CASSLARDRGLYTGELFF. In DNA form, the CDR3 reads TGTGCCAGCAGCTTAGCGCGGGACAGGGGGCTGTACACCGGGGAGCTGTTTTTT.

Only one count was recorded for this clone. This sequence joins TRBV10-3 and TRBJ2-5; TRBD2 aligns across 9 bases. CDR3 length: 18 amino acids. Germline V gene data show CDR1 as ENHRY and CDR2 as SYGVKD. The ends lost 0 bases at V and 1 base at J; junction bases unmatched: 9. CDR3 bases: TGTGCCATCAGTGAGTCGACTCCCGGGCGGGGGGGCCAAGAGACCCAGTACTTC. As protein: CAISESTPGRGGQETQYF.

V and J are TRBV4-3 and TRBJ1-4, with 7 bases that match TRBD1. The V gene's germline CDR1 is LGHNA and CDR2 YSLEER. The length of the CDR3 is 16 residues. The J segment lost 8 bases and the V segment lost 4 bases, leaving 13 bases of the junction unmatched. The CDR3 here is CASSPTRQGLREKLFF. The CDR3 coding sequence is TGCGCCAGCAGCCCGACGAGACAGGGATTACGCGAAAAACTGTTTTTT.

Here the CDR3 reads CASSYSKAFSGNTIYF. The CDR3 DNA sequence: TGTGCCAGCAGTTACTCGAAGGCTTTCTCTGGAAACACCATATATTTT. This chain connects TRBV6-2 or TRBV6-3 to TRBJ1-3; D not certain. CDR1 is MNHEY and CDR2 is SVGEGT in the germline V gene. V was clipped by 0 bases and J by 0 bases, with 9 bases between them. The CDR3 runs 16 residues.

The rearrangement uses TRBV28 and TRBJ1-1; no clear D gene. Trimming removed 10 bases at V and 1 base at J, with 13 bases between. Per the germline V gene, CDR1 is MDHEN and CDR2 is SYDVKM. This CDR3 is built from 13 residues. In nucleotides, the CDR3 is TGTGCCACCTCGACCTGGTGGAACACTGAAGCTTTCTTT. Amino acids: CATSTWWNTEAFF.

V usage is TRBV28 and J usage is TRBJ2-7; 7 nucleotides agree with TRBD2. Germline V CDR1 and CDR2: MDHEN, SYDVKM. V shed 6 bases and J 4 bases; nucleotides not matched to a gene: 6. The CDR3 consists of 13 residues. This CDR3 is CASRSRGLYEQYF. The CDR3 bases are TGTGCCAGCAGATCAAGGGGACTATACGAGCAGTACTTC.

This chain links TRBV28 with TRBJ2-1; a possible D gene is TRBD2 (6 bases). The CDR3 consists of 13 residues. From germline, CDR1 is MDHEN and CDR2 SYDVKM. Trimming cost V 7 bases and J 7 bases, with 14 bases left between them. The DNA of the CDR3 is TGTGCCAGCACCAAGCGGGCCCCAAATGAGCAGTTCTTC. As protein: CASTKRAPNEQFF.

On this clone itself: The same CDR3 can be traced to other DNA sequences in this sample. The V and J genes are TRBV19 and TRBJ1-1; D perhaps matches TRBD1 (5 bases). The CDR3 length is 14 residues. V dropped 0 bases and J dropped 4 bases, with 9 bases sitting between them. The germline V gene has CDR1 LNHDA and CDR2 SQIVND (reference sequence). In DNA form, the CDR3 reads TGTGCCAGTAGTATAGATCGGGGGAGCACTGAAGCTTTCTTT. This codes for CASSIDRGSTEAFF.

To note about this clone: The junction shows a germline mismatch at one end, possibly a read error. The same CDR3 arises from other DNA sequences in this sample as well. This chain joins TRBV7-8 and TRBJ2-2; D is ambiguous. This CDR3 has 16 residues. Germline CDR1 SGHVS, CDR2 FQNEAQ. The CDR3 region is CASSLVSGVDTGELFF. The CDR3 coding sequence is TGTGCCAGCAGCTTAGTGTCCGGTGTAGACACTGGGGAGCTGTTTTTT.

This chain joins TRBV5-4 and TRBJ2-3, with 11 bases that match TRBD2. This CDR3 comprises 17 residues. J gave up 2 bases and V 3 bases, and 8 bases lay outside the gene matches. From germline, CDR1 is SGHNT and CDR2 YYREEE (reference sequence). The CDR3 loop reads CASSSQLAGAPTDTQYF. As DNA, the CDR3 is TGTGCCAGCAGCTCACAACTAGCGGGGGCCCCCACAGATACGCAGTATTTT.

This chain connects TRBV20-1 to TRBJ1-4; the match to TRBD1 covers 11 bases. CDR3 size: 15 residues. Germline-derived CDR1 and CDR2 are DFQATT and SNEGSKA (reference sequence). V shed 3 bases and J 7 bases; nucleotides not matched to a gene: 7. This chain's CDR3 is CSASPSGTGGEKLFF. The CDR3 DNA is TGCAGTGCTAGTCCCTCGGGGACAGGGGGTGAAAAACTGTTTTTT.

The gene calls are TRBV27 and TRBJ2-1; no firm D call. The CDR3 totals 13 residues. The germline V and J ends were trimmed by 3 bases and 6 bases, with 9 bases remaining between them. Looked up from germline, CDR1 is MNHEY and CDR2 is SMNVEV (reference sequence). CDR3 bases: TGTGCCAGCAGTTTGGGTTCGGGCAATGAGCAGTTCTTC. It translates to CASSLGSGNEQFF.

The chain uses TRBV5-4 and TRBJ2-2; no firm D call. The CDR3 spans 13 residues. The germline gives CDR1 SGHNT, CDR2 YYREEE (reference sequence). Trimming stripped 4 bases from V and 5 bases from J, with 9 bases between. CDR3 coding DNA: TGTGCCAGCAGCCATGGGGTAACCGGGGAGCTGTTTTTT. This codes for CASSHGVTGELFF. The full variable domain, in which reference TRBV5-4 and TRBJ2-2 provide the parts outside the CDR3, is ETGVTQSPTHLIKTRGQQVTLRCSSQSGHNTVSWYQQALGQGPQFIFQYYREEENGRGNFPPRFSGLQFPNYSSELNVNALELDDSALYLCASSHGVTGELFFGEGSRLTVL.

The rearrangement joins TRBV3-1 (or the pseudogene TRBV3-2) to TRBJ1-6; 8 positions match TRBD1. The germline gives CDR1 LGHDT, CDR2 YNNKEL (reference sequence). Trimming at V came to 4 bases and at J to 6 bases, leaving 11 bases not matched to a gene. CDR3 size: 17 residues. Written as DNA, the CDR3 is TGTGCCAGCAGCCGGGACAGGTCGTTTAATCCTAATTCACCCCTCCACTTT. Its translation is CASSRDRSFNPNSPLHF.